A single sample gave rise to the 20 T cell receptor beta chains below, sequenced in a study of identical twins. TCRdb redid the calling of the 5' RACE reads with MiXCR, one entry per CDR3 protein. The table includes about 810,000 distinct CDR3 sequences, about 12% detected once. The same sample was also used in a study of yellow fever vaccine responses in identical twins.

Sequenced: PBMCs. The source of these receptors is a woman under 30 in good health.

The table lists this clonotype with a few counts. The CDR3 protein is CAISELASGRAALHEQYF. Here the CDR3 DNA reads TGTGCCATCAGTGAGTTGGCTAGCGGGAGGGCCGCACTCCACGAGCAGTACTTC. The chain links TRBV10-3 to TRBJ2-7, with TRBD2 matching 12 bases. Trimming cost V 1 base and J 5 bases; bases outside gene matches: 12. Germline V gives CDR1 ENHRY, CDR2 SYGVKD. The CDR3 totals 18 residues.

This clonotype was counted ten times or more. V is TRBV20-1 and J is TRBJ1-2, with D hard to call. The CDR3 runs to 12 residues. Trimming took off 6 bases at V and 4 bases at J, with 12 bases between the two ends. CDR1 DFQATT and CDR2 SNEGSKA come from the germline V gene (reference sequence). The CDR3 loop reads CSAPDGIYGYTF. Written as DNA, the CDR3 is TGCAGTGCCCCCGACGGCATCTATGGCTACACCTTC.

The CDR3 bases are TGTGCCTCTCTCGAGGGTTTAAATTCACCCCTCCACTTT. Protein: CASLEGLNSPLHF. V and J are TRBV6-1 and TRBJ1-6; D not resolved. Germline CDR1 is MNHNS and CDR2 is SASEGT. V lost 11 bases and J 7 bases, leaving 15 bases between the germline ends. CDR3 length: 13 residues.

This chain connects TRBV14 to TRBJ2-1; 8 bases are a match to TRBD2. The CDR3 loop spans 16 amino acids. V shed 2 bases and J 5 bases; nucleotides not matched to a gene: 8. Germline V gene lookup returns CDR1 SGHDN and CDR2 FVKESK. The CDR3 spells CASSQLSSGSHNEQFF. Written as DNA, the CDR3 is TGTGCCAGCAGCCAATTGTCCAGCGGGAGCCACAATGAGCAGTTCTTC. The complete variable domain, with remaining parts taken from reference TRBV14 and TRBJ2-1, reads EAGVTQFPSHSVIEKGQTVTLRCDPISGHDNLYWYRRVMGKEIKFLLHFVKESKQDESGMPNNRFLAERTGGTYSTLKVQPAELEDSGVYFCASSQLSSGSHNEQFFGPGTRLTVL.

The rearrangement joins TRBV11-2 to TRBJ2-1; 14 bases align to TRBD2. Looked up from germline, CDR1 is SGHAT and CDR2 is FQNNGV. After removal of 5 bases from V and 0 bases from J, the junction contained 9 bases not matched to a gene. The CDR3 runs 19 residues. In DNA form, the CDR3 reads TGTGCCAGCAGCGCGCCCGGGACTAGCGGGGGTAACTCCTACAATGAGCAGTTCTTC. Translating it yields CASSAPGTSGGNSYNEQFF.

The chain employs TRBV29-1 and TRBJ2-2; D possibly corresponds to TRBD1 (5 bases). Between the trimmed V and J ends, which lost 7 bases and 4 bases, there was a span of 7 bases. The CDR3 runs to 11 residues. Per the germline V gene, CDR1 is SQVTM and CDR2 is ANQGSEA. In DNA, the CDR3 is TGCAGCGGGGGCTCCACCGGGGAGCTGTTTTTT. Its translation: CSGGSTGELFF.

This clonotype has just a few counts. The V and J genes are TRBV28 and TRBJ2-1; D call uncertain. Germline V gene lookup returns CDR1 MDHEN and CDR2 SYDVKM. Trimming cost V 6 bases and J 8 bases, with 17 bases left between them. The CDR3 consists of 14 residues. The CDR3 sequence: CASRDPSPEDEQFF. The DNA for the CDR3 is TGTGCCAGCAGGGATCCTTCCCCCGAGGATGAGCAGTTCTTC.

At least ten counts were recorded for this clonotype. The chain carries TRBV3-1 and TRBJ1-5; D perhaps matches TRBD1 (5 bases). With 6 bases removed from V and 0 bases from J, the gap between germline ends came to 9 bases. The CDR3 extends over 14 amino acids. Germline V gene sequence: CDR1 LGHDT, CDR2 YNNKEL (reference sequence). The CDR3 loop reads CASSPTVSNQPQHF. For the CDR3, the DNA is TGTGCCAGCAGTCCGACAGTTAGCAATCAGCCCCAGCATTTT.

The genes are TRBV7-4 and TRBJ1-5; D uncertain. V was shortened by 4 bases and J by 2 bases, with 18 bases between the two germline ends. CDR3 size: 17 residues. Germline CDR1 reads SGHVT; CDR2 reads SQSDAQ. CDR3 sequence (DNA): TGTGCCAGCAGCTCGAGGGTATTTGGGTCTTGCAATCAGCCCCAGCATTTT. Translation: CASSSRVFGSCNQPQHF.

In this sample, this clonotype turned up a few times. This chain uses TRBV4-1 with TRBJ2-2, with 7 bases fitting TRBD1. V lost 3 bases, J lost 1 base, and 11 bases stayed unmatched. CDR1 MGHRA and CDR2 YSYEKL come from the germline V gene. This CDR3 is built from 18 residues. The CDR3 reads CASSHLFSGTENTGELFF. The CDR3 region has the DNA TGCGCCAGCAGCCACCTTTTCTCCGGGACAGAGAACACCGGGGAGCTGTTTTTT.

This chain connects TRBV19 to TRBJ1-1; 9 positions agree with TRBD1. The ends lost 4 bases at V and 2 bases at J; junction bases unmatched: 8. Germline CDR1 LNHDA, CDR2 SQIVND (reference sequence). The CDR3 extends over 16 amino acids. The DNA for the CDR3 is TGTGCCAGTAGTACCCTACAGGGGGCCGGCAACACTGAAGCTTTCTTT. It is translated as CASSTLQGAGNTEAFF.

This clonotype has a handful of counts. The chain links TRBV27 to TRBJ1-2; TRBD1 matches at 9 bases. Trimming took 1 base from V and 6 from J; bases not matched to a gene: 9. This CDR3 has 16 amino acids. Per the germline V gene, CDR1 is MNHEY and CDR2 is SMNVEV (reference sequence). The CDR3 bases are TGTGCCAGCAGTTTATATTCCGCGACAGGGGGTAATGGCTACACCTTC. It specifies CASSLYSATGGNGYTF.

This clonotype was recorded at least ten times. The chain employs TRBV7-8 and TRBJ2-1, with a tentative D call TRBD1 (6 bases). Looked up from germline, CDR1 is SGHVS and CDR2 is FQNEAQ. The CDR3 is 16 amino acids. Trimming took off 7 bases at V and 4 bases at J, with 20 bases between the two ends. CDR3 amino acids: CASTPPGTRLYNEQFF. As DNA, the CDR3 is TGTGCCAGCACCCCCCCCGGGACACGACTTTACAATGAGCAGTTCTTC.

In this sample, this clonotype turned up many times. The V gene is TRBV12-3 or TRBV12-4, the J gene TRBJ2-3; no reliable D call. The CDR3 is 13 residues long. V was cut by 7 bases and J by 11 bases, with 19 bases left in between. CDR3 bases: TGTGCCAGCACTCCCTCGCCGGGCCCAGGGCAGTATTTT. Translated: CASTPSPGPGQYF.

This clonotype was counted ten times or more. The chain's CDR3 is CASGGTDTQYF. The DNA of the CDR3 is TGTGCCAGCGGGGGGACAGATACGCAGTATTTT. The chain uses TRBV2 and TRBJ2-3, with TRBD2 as a possible D gene (6 bases). The V end lost 8 bases, the J end lost 3 bases, and 6 bases lay between the germline ends. This CDR3 is 11 amino acids long. CDR1 and CDR2 (germline): SNHLY, FYNNEI.

A few counts support this clonotype. The chain couples TRBV10-3 to TRBJ2-7, with D possibly matching TRBD1 (7 bases). From germline, CDR1 is ENHRY and CDR2 SYGVKD. Trimming pared 3 bases from V and 4 bases from J, leaving 16 bases between. The CDR3 is 15 residues long. Here the CDR3 DNA reads TGTGCCATCAGTGAAGGGTTGGAGGGGGCTTACGAGCAGTACGTC. This gives the protein CAISEGLEGAYEQYV.

This clonotype was picked up one time. The chain recombines TRBV4-2 with TRBJ2-3; D gene unclear. This CDR3 is 17 amino acids long. V lost 0 bases and J lost 10, with 23 bases in between. Per germline, CDR1 LGHNA and CDR2 YNFKEQ. Written as DNA, the CDR3 is TGTGCCAGCAGCCAAGATCTGGGCCCCCCCCTGCAAGTTGCGCAGTATTTT. Its translation is CASSQDLGPPLQVAQYF.

This sequence joins TRBV5-5 and TRBJ2-7; possibly TRBD1 for D (5 bases). The length of the CDR3 is 14 residues. The germline V gene has CDR1 SGHKS and CDR2 YYEKEE (reference sequence). The V gene lost 4 bases and the J gene lost 0 bases, with 11 bases spanning the gap. CDR3 DNA sequence: TGTGCCAGCAGCATCGGACACGGCTCCTACGAGCAGTACGTC. This encodes CASSIGHGSYEQYV.

This clonotype has a handful of counts. The rearrangement joins TRBV20-1 to TRBJ2-1; TRBD2 matches at 10 bases. Germline V CDR1 and CDR2: DFQATT, SNEGSKA (reference sequence). J gave up 5 bases and V 6 bases, and 13 bases lay outside the gene matches. The CDR3 totals 16 residues. The chain's CDR3 is CSAKKSGLAGDNEQFF. The CDR3 bases are TGCAGTGCCAAGAAAAGTGGGCTAGCGGGAGACAATGAGCAGTTCTTC.

The gene calls are TRBV28 and TRBJ1-6, with a weak D call TRBD1 (5 bases). Trimming took 6 bases from V and 8 from J, leaving 14 bases between them. The CDR3 is 14 residues long. Germline V lookup: CDR1 MDHEN, CDR2 SYDVKM. The CDR3 DNA sequence: TGTGCCAGCAGGGTCCGGGACGGAGATTCACCCCTCCACTTT. This codes for CASRVRDGDSPLHF.